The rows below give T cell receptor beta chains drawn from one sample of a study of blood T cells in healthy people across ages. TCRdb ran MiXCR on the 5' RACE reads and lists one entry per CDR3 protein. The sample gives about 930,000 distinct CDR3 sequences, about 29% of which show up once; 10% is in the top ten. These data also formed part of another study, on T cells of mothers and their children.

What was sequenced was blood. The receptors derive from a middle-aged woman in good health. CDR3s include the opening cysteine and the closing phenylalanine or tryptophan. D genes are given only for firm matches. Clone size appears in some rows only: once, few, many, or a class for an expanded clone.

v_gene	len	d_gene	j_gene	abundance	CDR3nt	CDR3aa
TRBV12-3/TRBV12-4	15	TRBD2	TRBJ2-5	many	TGTGCCAGCAGCCCCCCTGCGGGGGGCCGAGAGACCCAGTACTTC	CASSPPAGGRETQYF
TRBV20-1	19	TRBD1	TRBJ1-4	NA	TGCAGTGCTAGACCATCAAATGCCCTGGCCGGGACAGGGCCCGAAAAACTGTTTTTT	CSARPSNALAGTGPEKLFF
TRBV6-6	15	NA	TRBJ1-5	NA	TGTGCCAGCAGTACATCCGACGGAGCAATTCCGCCCCAGCATTTT	CASSTSDGAIPPQHF
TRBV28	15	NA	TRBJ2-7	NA	TGTGCCAGCAGTTGGGGGGGGGGGCAGTCCTACGAGCAGTACTTC	CASSWGGGQSYEQYF
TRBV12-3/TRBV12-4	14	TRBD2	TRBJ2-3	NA	TGTGCCAGCAGTTTCTCTGCGGGGGGGAATACGCAGTATTTT	CASSFSAGGNTQYF
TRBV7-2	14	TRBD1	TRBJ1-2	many	TGTGCCAGCAGCTCCTACTACGGACAGGGCGGCTACACCTTC	CASSSYYGQGGYTF
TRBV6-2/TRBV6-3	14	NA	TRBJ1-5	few	TGTGCCAGCAGTGCTGAGGGGAGGGATCAGCCCCAGCATTTT	CASSAEGRDQPQHF
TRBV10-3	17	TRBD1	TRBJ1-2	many	TGTGCCATCAGTGAGCCACCCGGACAGGGGGCGAACTATGGCTACACCTTC	CAISEPPGQGANYGYTF
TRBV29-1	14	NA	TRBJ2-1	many	TGCAGCGTTGTAGGGACCAGGGCCCAGAATGAGCAGTTCTTC	CSVVGTRAQNEQFF
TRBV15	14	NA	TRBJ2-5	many	TGTGCCACCAGCAGAGGTGGGTCCCAAGAGACCCAGTACTTC	CATSRGGSQETQYF
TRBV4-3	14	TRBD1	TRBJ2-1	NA	TGCGCCAGCGCAGAGGGACAGGGGGACAATGAGCAGTTCTTC	CASAEGQGDNEQFF
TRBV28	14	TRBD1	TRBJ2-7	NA	TGTGCCAGCAGTGTTCGACAGGGGATCTACGAGCAGTACTTC	CASSVRQGIYEQYF
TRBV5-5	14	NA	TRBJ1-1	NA	TGTGCCAGCAGCGAGGATCTTTCAAACACTGAAGCTTTCTTT	CASSEDLSNTEAFF
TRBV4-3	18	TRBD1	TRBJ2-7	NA	TGCGCCACCGATCGCTTGAGGAGGAGGACAGGGAAACCCTACGAGCAGTACTTC	CATDRLRRRTGKPYEQYF
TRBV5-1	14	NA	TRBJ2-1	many	TGCGCCAGCAGCTTGTTTAGGGGGAGGAATGAGCAGTTCTTC	CASSLFRGRNEQFF
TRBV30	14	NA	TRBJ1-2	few	TGTGCCTGGACCCTATGGGCAAAAGGGTATGGCTACACCTTC	CAWTLWAKGYGYTF
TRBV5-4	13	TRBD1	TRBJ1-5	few	TGTGCCAGCAGCTTGGCTGGGACAGGGTCCAAGCATTTT	CASSLAGTGSKHF
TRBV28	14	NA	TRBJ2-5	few	TGTGCCAGCACCGAGACCCGTCCTCAAGAGACCCAGTACTTC	CASTETRPQETQYF
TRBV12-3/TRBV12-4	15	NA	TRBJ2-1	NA	TGTGCCAGCAGTTTGGTCCAGGGAAGTCAAGAGACCCAGTTCTTC	CASSLVQGSQETQFF
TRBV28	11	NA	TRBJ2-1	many	TGTGCCAGTTTCCGAGCCAATGAGCAGTTCTTC	CASFRANEQFF
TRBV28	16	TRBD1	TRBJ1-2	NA	TGTGCCAGCAGCTCTGCACGGGACAGGGGGCGCAGGGGCTACACCTTC	CASSSARDRGRRGYTF
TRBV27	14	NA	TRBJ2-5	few	TGTGCCAGCAGCTTAGGCTCAAGACAAGAGACCCAGTACTTC	CASSLGSRQETQYF
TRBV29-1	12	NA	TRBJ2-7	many	TGCAGCGTTGACGGGCCCGTCGTCTGGCAGTACTTC	CSVDGPVVWQYF
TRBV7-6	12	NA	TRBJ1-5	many	TGTGCCAGCAGCGAACAGAATCAGCCCCAGCATTTT	CASSEQNQPQHF
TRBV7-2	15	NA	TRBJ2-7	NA	TGTGCCAGCAGCCCAACCCCGGGACAAAACTACGAGCAGTACTTC	CASSPTPGQNYEQYF
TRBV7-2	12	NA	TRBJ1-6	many	TGTGCCAGCAGGGACTATAATTCACCCCTCCACTTT	CASRDYNSPLHF
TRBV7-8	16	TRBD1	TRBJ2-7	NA	TGTGCCAGCAGTCCCGAGGGACAGGCCCGAGTCTACGAGCAGTACTTC	CASSPEGQARVYEQYF
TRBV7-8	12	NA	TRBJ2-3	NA	TGTGCCAGCAGCTTGGGTCTCAATACGCAGTATTTT	CASSLGLNTQYF
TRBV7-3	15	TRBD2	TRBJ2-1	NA	TGTGCCAGCAGTTTTACGGGGGGGAGGGCCAATGAGCAGTTCTTC	CASSFTGGRANEQFF
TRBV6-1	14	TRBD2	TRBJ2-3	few	TGTGCCAGCACCGGGGGGGTTGATCCAGATACGCAGTATTTT	CASTGGVDPDTQYF
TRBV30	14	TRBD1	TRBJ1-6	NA	TGTGCCTGCTCACGGGACAGGAATAATTCACCCCTCCACTTT	CACSRDRNNSPLHF
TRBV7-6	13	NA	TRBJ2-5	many	TGTGCCAGCAGCTTGGGGGGTAAAGAGACCCAGTACTTC	CASSLGGKETQYF
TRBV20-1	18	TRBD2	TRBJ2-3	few	TGCAGTGCTAGAGATAGGGCCGGGACTAGTGGTGGAGGGGATACGCAGTATTTT	CSARDRAGTSGGGDTQYF
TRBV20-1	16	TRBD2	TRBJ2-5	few	TGCAGTGCCGTCGGGACTAGCGGGGACACCCAAGAGACCCAGTACTTC	CSAVGTSGDTQETQYF
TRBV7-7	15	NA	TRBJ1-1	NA	TGTGCTAGCAGCCCTATAAGCAGGGGCCGCACTGAAGCTTTCTTT	CASSPISRGRTEAFF
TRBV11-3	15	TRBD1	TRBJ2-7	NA	TGTGCCAGCAGCGCCGGGACAGGGGACCCCTACGAGCAGTACTTC	CASSAGTGDPYEQYF
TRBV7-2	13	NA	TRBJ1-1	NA	TGTGCCAGCAGCCGGATGGCGAACACTAAAGCTTTCTTT	CASSRMANTKAFF
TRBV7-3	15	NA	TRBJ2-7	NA	TGTGCCAGCAGCTTAATGGTCGGAACCACCTACGAGCAGTACTTC	CASSLMVGTTYEQYF
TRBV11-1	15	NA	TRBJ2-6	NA	TGTGCCAGCAGCCGGCGGGCCTCTGGGGTCAACGTCCTGACTTTC	CASSRRASGVNVLTF
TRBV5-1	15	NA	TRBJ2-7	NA	TGCGCCAGCAGCCCCTTCCCCGCGGGGATCCACGAGCAGTACTTC	CASSPFPAGIHEQYF
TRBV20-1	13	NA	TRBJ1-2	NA	TGCAGTGCTAGAGATTCCCAGAACTATGGCTACACCTTC	CSARDSQNYGYTF
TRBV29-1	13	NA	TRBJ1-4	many	TGCAGCGTCGGGAGGTCTGGAGTTGAAAAACTGTTTTTT	CSVGRSGVEKLFF
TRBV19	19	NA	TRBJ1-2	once	TGTGCCAGTAGTAGCCGGGGCAGGGCCGCGGCGAGGAGGAACTATGGCTACACCTTC	CASSSRGRAAARRNYGYTF
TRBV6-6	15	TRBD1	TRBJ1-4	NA	TGTGCCAGCAGTTCCCAGCCTGACAGGGCTGAAAAACTGTTTTTT	CASSSQPDRAEKLFF
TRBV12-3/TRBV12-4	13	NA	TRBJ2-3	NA	TGTGCCAGCAGCCGACCGGCTACAGATACGCAGTATTTT	CASSRPATDTQYF
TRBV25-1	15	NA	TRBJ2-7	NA	TGTGCCAGCAGTGAGGTCAGCGCGGCAGCCTACGAGCAGTACTTC	CASSEVSAAAYEQYF
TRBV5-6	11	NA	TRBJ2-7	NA	TGTGCCAGCATCAATCCCGGTGAGCAGTACTTC	CASINPGEQYF
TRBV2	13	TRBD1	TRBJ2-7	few	TGTGCCACACAAGGACAGGGGGCCTACGAGCAGTACTTC	CATQGQGAYEQYF
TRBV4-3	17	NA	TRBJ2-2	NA	TGCGCCAGCAGCCGGGCAACAGATTCCGCGAACACCGGGGAGCTGTTTTTT	CASSRATDSANTGELFF